This section outlines one T cell receptor beta chain sequence together with its context. Trimming at V came to 4 bases and at J to 5 bases, leaving 9 bases not matched to a gene. Per germline, CDR1 SGHNT and CDR2 YYREEE (reference sequence). The CDR3 sequence is 15 residues long. The entry originates in a study of blood T cell repertoires in COVID-19. Study overall: Sites in the United States, Italy and Spain provided acute and convalescent COVID-19 samples.

Only in-frame clones appear in the TCRdb table, and some are missing; sequencing was by immunoSEQ multiplex PCR. The sample yields approximately 260,000 clones, approximately 86% seen once. The source material was peripheral blood. This TCR was sampled from a man in his sixties who had recovered from COVID-19. This chain connects TRBV5-4 to TRBJ2-5, with 9 nucleotides matching TRBD2. As DNA, the CDR3 is TGTGCCAGCAGCCCTGGACTAGCGCAAGAGGAGACCCAGTACTTC. It yields the protein CASSPGLAQEETQYF.